The T cell receptor (beta chain) described here comes from a study of breast tumors, draining lymph nodes, adjacent tissues. MiXCR, run by TCRdb on the multiplex PCR reads, gives a single entry per CDR3 protein. The data contain about 63,000 distinct CDR3 sequences, roughly 50% of them seen just once; the ten biggest clones take up roughly a fifth. The germline V gene has CDR1 SGHVS and CDR2 FNYEAQ. Trimming took 4 bases from V and 6 from J, leaving 13 bases between them. This CDR3 spans 14 amino acids. A note on this clonotype: What it binds is not known.

Findings and caveats of the study: The data were judged consistent with most tumor T cells coming from lymph node and expanding in tumor. Tumor and nontumor repertoires were significantly more similar in luminal-like than in basal-like breast cancer. Tumors had less TCR diversity than lymph nodes, more than nontumor tissue.

This sequence originates from a female donor with breast cancer. Some clones in this sample may be carry-over from other donors' samples. Sequenced: breast tumor tissue. The rearrangement joins TRBV7-6 to TRBJ2-1; D might be TRBD2 (5 bases). CDR3 loop: CASSWGVGGNEQFF. CDR3 nucleotides: TGTGCCAGCAGCTGGGGAGTCGGTGGCAATGAGCAGTTCTTC. The variable domain in full, with the rest retrieved from reference TRBV7-6 and TRBJ2-1, is GAGVSQSPRYKVTKRGQDVALRCDPISGHVSLYWYRQALGQGPEFLTYFNYEAQQDKSGLPNDRFSAERPEGSISTLTIQRTEQRDSAMYRCASSWGVGGNEQFFGPGTRLTVL.